A single sample gave rise to the 23 T cell receptor beta chains below, sequenced in a study of cytotoxic CD8 clonotypes in ibrutinib-treated CLL. The table came from immunoSEQ multiplex PCR; TCRdb's copy has only in-frame clones and leaves some out. Here the sample spans under 200,000 clones, around 84% being singletons. The material was PBMCs, obtained after 12 months of ibrutinib treatment. Receptors were obtained from a human donor with chronic lymphocytic leukemia.

This clone was detected only a few times. This chain links TRBV29-1 with TRBJ2-2; the match to TRBD1 covers 7 bases. V dropped 0 bases and J dropped 3; count of bases not matched to a gene: 4. This CDR3 has 15 residues. The germline CDR1 and CDR2 sequences are SQVTM and ANQGSEA. CDR3 loop: CSVEDGGQYTGELFF. The CDR3 coding sequence is TGCAGCGTTGAAGATGGGGGACAGTACACCGGGGAGCTGTTTTTT.

The chain is built from TRBV5-6 and TRBJ2-7; tentatively, D is TRBD1 (6 bases). The germline V gene encodes CDR1 SGHDT and CDR2 YYEEEE. V lost 0 bases, J lost 4 bases, and 17 bases lay in between. This CDR3 is built from 16 residues. CDR3 sequence (DNA): TGTGCCAGCAGCTTGGCGAGGGACACTCCCCCTTACGAGCAGTACTTC. It is translated as CASSLARDTPPYEQYF.

The V gene is TRBV7-2, the J gene TRBJ2-7; D is unresolved. V lost 4 bases and J 0 bases, leaving 10 bases between the germline ends. The CDR3 runs 14 residues. Germline CDR1 and CDR2: SGHTA and FQGNSA. The CDR3, as DNA: TGTGCCAGCAGCTCCTACAAGCCCTCCTACGAGCAGTACTTC. It yields the protein CASSSYKPSYEQYF.

The V and J genes are TRBV28 and TRBJ1-5; no reliable D call. V was clipped by 3 bases and J by 7 bases, with 19 bases between them. The germline V gene encodes CDR1 MDHEN and CDR2 SYDVKM. The CDR3 spans 16 residues. The CDR3 loop is CASSFGSSRNWQPQHF. The DNA of the CDR3 is TGTGCCAGCAGTTTTGGATCCTCGAGGAATTGGCAGCCCCAGCATTTT. The full variable domain, its missing parts supplied by reference TRBV28 and TRBJ1-5, is DVKVTQSSRYLVKRTGEKVFLECVQDMDHENMFWYRQDPGLGLRLIYFSYDVKMKEKGDIPEGYSVSREKKERFSLILESASTNQTSMYLCASSFGSSRNWQPQHFGDGTRLSIL.

There are a few counts of this clone. The chain's CDR3 is CASSYSRASYEQYF. For the CDR3, the DNA is TGTGCCAGCAGTTACTCGCGGGCCTCCTACGAGCAGTACTTC. The chain is built from TRBV6-5 and TRBJ2-7; a possible D gene is TRBD2 (5 bases). There are 14 residues in the CDR3. Germline V gene data show CDR1 as MNHEY and CDR2 as SVGAGI. Trimming pared 0 bases from V and 0 bases from J, leaving 6 bases between.

This chain joins TRBV19 and TRBJ1-2; D is unclear. The CDR3 consists of 18 residues. Trimming took off 6 bases at V and 6 bases at J, with 29 bases between the two ends. CDR1 is LNHDA, CDR2 SQIVND, per germline (reference sequence). The CDR3 loop reads CASRDDGVLSTPSNGYTF. CDR3 nucleotide sequence: TGTGCCAGTAGGGACGATGGGGTGCTGTCCACTCCCTCGAATGGCTACACCTTC.

V usage is TRBV19 and J usage is TRBJ1-2; tentatively, D is TRBD1 (5 bases). The CDR3 contains 13 residues. CDR1 is LNHDA and CDR2 is SQIVND in the germline V gene (reference sequence). V lost 8 bases, J lost 6 bases, and 16 bases lay in between. CDR3 coding DNA: TGTGCCAGTTCTAGACAGTTGGATGATGGCTACACCTTC. Its protein product is CASSRQLDDGYTF.

DNA of the CDR3: TGTGCCAGCAGCGTGGCGGACACTCTCTCTGGAAACACCATATATTTT. It encodes CASSVADTLSGNTIYF. The J gene is TRBJ1-3, the V gene TRBV9; TRBD1 is a possible D gene (5 bases). The CDR3 is made up of 16 amino acids. Germline values: CDR1 SGDLS, CDR2 YYNGEE. The V end lost 2 bases, the J end lost 0 bases, and 12 bases lay between the germline ends.

This clone has only a few counts. V gene TRBV15 combines with J gene TRBJ1-5; D not resolved. With 4 bases removed from V and 6 bases from J, the gap between germline ends came to 7 bases. CDR1 and CDR2 (germline): LNHNV, YYDKDF (reference sequence). The CDR3 is 12 amino acids. CDR3: CATSTMGQPQHF. The CDR3 DNA reads as TGTGCCACCAGCACCATGGGTCAGCCCCAGCATTTT.

V and J are TRBV27 and TRBJ1-2, with 7 bases that match TRBD1. CDR3 length equals 15 residues. J gave up 3 bases and V 5 bases, and 9 bases lay outside the gene matches. The germline V gene encodes CDR1 MNHEY and CDR2 SMNVEV (reference sequence). CDR3 residues: CASSLHYTGDYGYTF. The CDR3 region has the DNA TGTGCCAGCAGTCTTCATTATACAGGGGACTATGGCTACACCTTC.

The J gene is TRBJ1-6, the V gene TRBV2; 7 bases are a match to TRBD1. CDR3 length: 15 amino acids. The junction had 10 bases not matched to a gene; V was cut back by 7 bases and J by 7 bases. CDR1 is SNHLY and CDR2 is FYNNEI in the germline V gene. The CDR3 coding sequence is TGTGCCAGCAACCTCGACAGGGATGGCAATTCACCCCTCCACTTT. Protein: CASNLDRDGNSPLHF.

V and J are TRBV28 and TRBJ2-1; the D gene could be TRBD1 or TRBD2 (5 bases each). CDR1 and CDR2 from the germline V gene are MDHEN and SYDVKM. Between the trimmed V and J ends, which lost 3 bases and 8 bases, there was a span of 17 bases. The CDR3 is 15 residues long. In nucleotides, the CDR3 is TGTGCCAGCAGTTTCCAGGGACCCTTGACCGATGAGCAGTTCTTC. Protein sequence: CASSFQGPLTDEQFF.

The chain recombines TRBV4-3 with TRBJ1-2; no clear D gene. The V end was cut by 0 bases, the J end by 0 bases, with 8 bases between. Germline CDR1 reads LGHNA; CDR2 reads YSLEER. CDR3 length equals 15 residues. CDR3 sequence reads: CASSQEVQSNYGYTF. Here the CDR3 DNA reads TGCGCCAGCAGCCAAGAAGTCCAGTCTAACTATGGCTACACCTTC.

The chain recombines TRBV28 with TRBJ2-1; D is uncertain. The CDR3 is 12 residues long. Germline V gene lookup returns CDR1 MDHEN and CDR2 SYDVKM. V lost 4 bases to trimming and J lost 8 bases, with 9 bases between them. The CDR3 DNA is TGTGCCAGCAGTTCCGGTGACTATGAGCAGTTCTTC. It yields the protein CASSSGDYEQFF.

The V gene is TRBV4-2, the J gene TRBJ1-5; D remains unclear. CDR3 length equals 15 residues. Looked up from germline, CDR1 is LGHNA and CDR2 is YNFKEQ. V gave up 4 bases and J gave up 6 bases, with 16 bases separating them. CDR3 region: CASSLNEGSGQPQHF. Written as DNA, the CDR3 is TGTGCCAGCAGCCTCAACGAGGGTTCCGGTCAGCCCCAGCATTTT.

The chain uses TRBV30 and TRBJ1-2, with D hard to call. CDR1 GTSNPN and CDR2 SVGIG come from the germline V gene (reference sequence). Trimming removed 4 bases at V and 4 bases at J, with 13 bases between. The CDR3 totals 13 residues. CDR3: CAWTMIVSYGYTF. DNA for the CDR3: TGTGCCTGGACCATGATCGTAAGCTATGGCTACACCTTC.

The chain joins TRBV7-2 to TRBJ2-7; tentative D call: TRBD1 (5 bases). V was clipped by 1 base and J by 9 bases, with 10 bases between them. Germline V gene sequence: CDR1 SGHTA, CDR2 FQGNSA. The CDR3 runs to 12 residues. CDR3 in amino acids: CASSLEGVRQYF. The CDR3 DNA sequence: TGTGCCAGCAGCTTAGAAGGGGTACGGCAGTACTTC.

The V gene is TRBV27, the J gene TRBJ2-3; the D is unclear. V shed 9 bases and J shed 1 base, with 14 bases lying between them. The CDR3 sequence is 14 residues long. Germline-derived CDR1 and CDR2 are MNHEY and SMNVEV (reference sequence). The CDR3 nucleotides read TGTGCCAGTCCCCCCGGTCGTGGCACAGATACGCAGTATTTT. This codes for CASPPGRGTDTQYF.

CDR3 sequence reads: CAISEGILAGAGADTQYF. CDR3 coding DNA: TGTGCCATCAGTGAGGGTATCTTAGCGGGAGCCGGGGCAGATACGCAGTATTTT. The V and J genes are TRBV10-3 and TRBJ2-3; 9 nucleotides line up with TRBD2. The length of the CDR3 is 18 residues. The V and J ends lost 2 bases and 4 bases, in that order; junction bases with no gene match: 13. Germline V gives CDR1 ENHRY, CDR2 SYGVKD.

This clone has more than one count but fewer than ten. This chain links TRBV2 with TRBJ1-5; D possibly corresponds to TRBD1 (5 bases). The germline V gene has CDR1 SNHLY and CDR2 FYNNEI. The CDR3 consists of 13 residues. The V gene lost 7 bases and the J gene lost 4 bases, with 11 bases spanning the gap. CDR3 sequence (DNA): TGTGCCAGCAAATCAGGGCCAAATCAGCCCCAGCATTTT. Translated: CASKSGPNQPQHF. The full variable domain, in which reference TRBV2 and TRBJ1-5 provide the parts outside the CDR3, is EPEVTQTPSHQVTQMGQEVILRCVPISNHLYFYWYRQILGQKVEFLVSFYNNEISEKSEIFDDQFSVERPDGSNFTLKIRSTKLEDSAMYFCASKSGPNQPQHFGDGTRLSIL.

At least ten counts were recorded for this clone. The CDR3 reads CASKRQGGYYGYTF. In DNA form, the CDR3 reads TGTGCCAGTAAACGACAGGGGGGTTACTATGGCTACACCTTC. The gene calls are TRBV27 and TRBJ1-2; TRBD1 matches 9 bases. Losses at the gene ends were 9 bases for V and 3 bases for J; bases not matched to a gene: 8. The CDR3 totals 14 residues. The V gene's germline CDR1 is MNHEY and CDR2 SMNVEV (reference sequence).

This chain connects TRBV7-2 to TRBJ2-5; D remains unclear. This CDR3 has 15 amino acids. CDR1 SGHTA and CDR2 FQGNSA come from the germline V gene. V was shortened by 7 bases and J by 5 bases, with 20 bases between the two germline ends. The chain's CDR3 is CASTLRRNGAETQYF. CDR3 nucleotides: TGTGCCAGCACCCTGAGGCGGAATGGAGCGGAGACCCAGTACTTC.

The chain employs TRBV2 and TRBJ1-5; D remains unclear. Trimming removed 6 bases from V and 4 bases from J, with 7 bases in between. The CDR3 covers 12 residues. CDR1 is SNHLY and CDR2 is FYNNEI in the germline V gene. CDR3 protein: CASRQRNQPQHF. The CDR3 DNA is TGTGCCAGCAGGCAACGTAATCAGCCCCAGCATTTT.